These T cell receptor beta chains were read from a single sample in a study of CD8 T cells in ankylosing spondylitis. Via MiXCR, TCRdb re-called the 5' RACE reads, giving one row per CDR3 protein. The table records about 800,000 distinct CDR3 sequences, approximately 12% of them present only once. The material sequenced was blood, either unsorted or a sorted T cell fraction (not recorded which). The receptors were sampled from a male donor with ankylosing spondylitis. The CDR3 runs from the conserved cysteine through the conserved F or W. D genes are given only for firm matches.

d_call	v_call	cdr3_length	j_call	cdr3_aa
TRBD1	TRBV15	17	TRBJ1-5	CATSRARGANSNQPQHF
TRBD2	TRBV5-1	15	TRBJ2-5	CASSLATSGQETQYF
-	TRBV7-2	14	TRBJ2-3	CASSMPGGVDTQYF
-	TRBV24-1	15	TRBJ2-2	CATSDLIQNTGELFF
-	TRBV7-2	12	TRBJ2-7	CASSTTAYEQYF
-	TRBV5-1	15	TRBJ2-2	CASSFRGEDTGELFF
TRBD1	TRBV29-1	14	TRBJ2-7	CSVLGGQGIYEQYF
-	TRBV12-3/TRBV12-4	13	TRBJ1-1	CASSFRENTEAFF
TRBD1	TRBV6-5	16	TRBJ1-1	CASSYGPTGLNTEAFF
-	TRBV12-3/TRBV12-4	13	TRBJ2-1	CASSPGSKHEQFF
-	TRBV6-6	12	TRBJ1-1	CASSYAQTEAFF
TRBD1	TRBV24-1	13	TRBJ2-7	CATSEPGQGRQYF
-	TRBV20-1	11	TRBJ1-2	CSARDIYGYTF
-	TRBV11-2	16	TRBJ1-1	CASSSALRTLNTEAFF
TRBD1	TRBV4-2	16	TRBJ2-1	CASSQLPGQGVGEQFF
TRBD1	TRBV20-1	16	TRBJ2-1	CSALVQQGASYNEQFF
-	TRBV4-1	16	TRBJ2-5	CASSRAYHRAQETQYF
TRBD1	TRBV27	19	TRBJ2-6	CASSRVSRGLLSGANVLTF
-	TRBV12-3/TRBV12-4	16	TRBJ2-4	CASRRGPYLAKNIQYF